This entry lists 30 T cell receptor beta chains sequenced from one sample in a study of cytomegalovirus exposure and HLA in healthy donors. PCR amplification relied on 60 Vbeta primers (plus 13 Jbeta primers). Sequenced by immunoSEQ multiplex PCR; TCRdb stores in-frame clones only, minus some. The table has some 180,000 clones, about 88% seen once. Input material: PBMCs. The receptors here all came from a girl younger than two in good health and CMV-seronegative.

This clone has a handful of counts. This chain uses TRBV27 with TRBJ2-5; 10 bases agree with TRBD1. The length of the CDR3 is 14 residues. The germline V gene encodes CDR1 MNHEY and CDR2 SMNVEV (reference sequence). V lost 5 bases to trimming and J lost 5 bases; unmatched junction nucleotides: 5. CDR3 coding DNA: TGTGCCAGCAGTCGGCCGGACAGGGGGGAGACCCAGTACTTC. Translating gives CASSRPDRGETQYF.

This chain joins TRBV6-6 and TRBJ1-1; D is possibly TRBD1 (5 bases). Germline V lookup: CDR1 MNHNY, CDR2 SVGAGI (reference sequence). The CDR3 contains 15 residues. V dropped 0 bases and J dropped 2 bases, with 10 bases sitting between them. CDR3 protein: CASSYSKGLNTEAFF. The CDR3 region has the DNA TGTGCCAGCAGTTACTCGAAGGGACTTAACACTGAAGCTTTCTTT.

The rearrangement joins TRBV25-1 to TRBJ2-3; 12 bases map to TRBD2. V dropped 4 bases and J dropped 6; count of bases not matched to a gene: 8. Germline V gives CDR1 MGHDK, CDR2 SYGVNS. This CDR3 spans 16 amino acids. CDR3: CASSATTSGGSDTQYF. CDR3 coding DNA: TGTGCCAGCAGTGCCACAACTAGCGGGGGGTCCGATACGCAGTATTTT.

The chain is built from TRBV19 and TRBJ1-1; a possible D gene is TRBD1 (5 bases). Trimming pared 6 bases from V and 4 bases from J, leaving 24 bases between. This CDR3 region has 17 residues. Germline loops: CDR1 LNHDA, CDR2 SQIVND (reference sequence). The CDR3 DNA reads TGTGCCAGTAGGGAAGTTATCGGGGGACCTGCGGCCACTGAAGCTTTCTTT. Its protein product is CASREVIGGPAATEAFF.

The CDR3 is CASSLKGVVGELFF. As DNA, the CDR3 is TGTGCCAGCAGCTTGAAGGGGGTTGTCGGGGAGCTGTTTTTT. V and J are TRBV5-4 and TRBJ2-2, with D possibly matching TRBD1 (6 bases). Trimming pared 1 base from V and 7 bases from J, leaving 11 bases between. This CDR3 has 14 residues. Germline V lookup: CDR1 SGHNT, CDR2 YYREEE (reference sequence).

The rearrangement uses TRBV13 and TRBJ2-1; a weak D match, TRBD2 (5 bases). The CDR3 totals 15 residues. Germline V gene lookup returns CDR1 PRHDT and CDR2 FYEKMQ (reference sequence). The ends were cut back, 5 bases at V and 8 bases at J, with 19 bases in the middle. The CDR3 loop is CASSPTQLVSDEQFF. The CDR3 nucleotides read TGTGCCAGCAGCCCGACTCAACTAGTTTCTGATGAGCAGTTCTTC.

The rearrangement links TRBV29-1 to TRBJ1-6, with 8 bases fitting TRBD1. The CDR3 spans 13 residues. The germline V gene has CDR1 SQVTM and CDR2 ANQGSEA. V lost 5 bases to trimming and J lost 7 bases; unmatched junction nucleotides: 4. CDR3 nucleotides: TGCAGCGTTCTGACAGGGGTGAATTCACCCCTCCACTTT. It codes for CSVLTGVNSPLHF.

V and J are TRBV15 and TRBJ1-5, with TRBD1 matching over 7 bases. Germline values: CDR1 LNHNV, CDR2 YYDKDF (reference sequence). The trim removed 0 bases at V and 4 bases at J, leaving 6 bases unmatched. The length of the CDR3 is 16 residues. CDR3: CATSRDPTGANQPQHF. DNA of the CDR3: TGTGCCACCAGCAGAGATCCAACAGGGGCTAATCAGCCCCAGCATTTT.

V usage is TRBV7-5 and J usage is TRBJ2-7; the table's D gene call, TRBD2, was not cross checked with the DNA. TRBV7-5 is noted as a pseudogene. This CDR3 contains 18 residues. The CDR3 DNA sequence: TGTGTCAGAAGCTTGGGCAGGGAGGGCCCAACCGAGGACTACGAGCAGTACTTC. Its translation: CVRSLGREGPTEDYEQYF.

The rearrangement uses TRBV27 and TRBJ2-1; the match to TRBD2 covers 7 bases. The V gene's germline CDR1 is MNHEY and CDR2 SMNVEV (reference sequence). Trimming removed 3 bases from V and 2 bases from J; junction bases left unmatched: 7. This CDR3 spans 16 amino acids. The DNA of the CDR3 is TGTGCCAGCAGTTTTAGCGGGCCAGCCGCCTACAATGAGCAGTTCTTC. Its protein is CASSFSGPAAYNEQFF.

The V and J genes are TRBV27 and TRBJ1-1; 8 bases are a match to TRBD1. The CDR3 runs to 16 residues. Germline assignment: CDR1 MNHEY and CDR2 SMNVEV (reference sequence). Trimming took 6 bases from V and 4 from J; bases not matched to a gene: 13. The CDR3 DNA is TGTGCCAGCAGCCCCATCGCACAGGGGGGTAGCACTGAAGCTTTCTTT. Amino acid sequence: CASSPIAQGGSTEAFF.

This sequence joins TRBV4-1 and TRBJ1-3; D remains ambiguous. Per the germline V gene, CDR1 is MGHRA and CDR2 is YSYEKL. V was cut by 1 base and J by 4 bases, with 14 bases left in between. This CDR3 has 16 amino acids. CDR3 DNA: TGCGCCAGCAGCCAAGTTGAAGACCGGGGAGGAAACACCATATATTTT. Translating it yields CASSQVEDRGGNTIYF.

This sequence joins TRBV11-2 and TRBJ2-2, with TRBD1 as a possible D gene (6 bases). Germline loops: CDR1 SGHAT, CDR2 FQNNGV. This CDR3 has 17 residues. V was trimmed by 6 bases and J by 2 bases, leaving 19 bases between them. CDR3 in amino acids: CASSWSEGHPNTGELFF. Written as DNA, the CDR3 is TGTGCCAGCAGTTGGTCAGAGGGACACCCAAACACCGGGGAGCTGTTTTTT.

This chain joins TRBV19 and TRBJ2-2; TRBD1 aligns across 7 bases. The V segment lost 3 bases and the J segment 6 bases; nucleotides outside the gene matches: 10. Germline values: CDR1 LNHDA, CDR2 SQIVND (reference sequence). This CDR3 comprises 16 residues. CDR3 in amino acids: CASSIDRAEGAGELFF. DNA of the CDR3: TGTGCCAGTAGTATCGACAGGGCCGAGGGGGCCGGGGAGCTGTTTTTT.

For the CDR3, the DNA is TGCAGTGCTCTACCGGGAGATACGCAGTATTTT. It yields the protein CSALPGDTQYF. This sequence joins TRBV20-1 and TRBJ2-3, with D uncertain. There are 11 residues in the CDR3. Germline V gene sequence: CDR1 DFQATT, CDR2 SNEGSKA (reference sequence). Trimming left V 5 bases short and J 5 bases short, with 8 bases between.

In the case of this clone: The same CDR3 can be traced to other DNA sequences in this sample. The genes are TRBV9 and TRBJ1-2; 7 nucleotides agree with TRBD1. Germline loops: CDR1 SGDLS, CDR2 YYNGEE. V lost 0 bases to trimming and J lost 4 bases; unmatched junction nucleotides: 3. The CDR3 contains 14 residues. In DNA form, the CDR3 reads TGTGCCAGCAGCGTAGATTCAGGGGGCTATGGCTACACCTTC. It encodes CASSVDSGGYGYTF.

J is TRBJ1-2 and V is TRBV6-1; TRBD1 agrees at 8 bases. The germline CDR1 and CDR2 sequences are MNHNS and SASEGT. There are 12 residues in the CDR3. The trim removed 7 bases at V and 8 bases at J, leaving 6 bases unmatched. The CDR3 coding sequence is TGTGCCAGCACCCGGACAGGGTTCGGCTACACCTTC. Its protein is CASTRTGFGYTF.

The CDR3 coding sequence is TGTGCCAGCAGTTTAAGGCCGGGGACAGGCTTAGCTGAAGCTTTCTTT. It specifies CASSLRPGTGLAEAFF. The V and J genes are TRBV6-5 and TRBJ1-1; 8 bases agree with TRBD1. Germline V gives CDR1 MNHEY, CDR2 SVGAGI. This CDR3 region has 16 residues. Germline trimming cut 4 bases from V and 6 bases from J; bases unmatched to any gene: 13.

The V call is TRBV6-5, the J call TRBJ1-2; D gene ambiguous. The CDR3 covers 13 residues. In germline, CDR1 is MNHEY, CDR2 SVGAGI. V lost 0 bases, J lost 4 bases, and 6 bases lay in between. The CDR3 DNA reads TGTGCCAGCAGTTACTCGAGCCTCTATGGCTACACCTTC. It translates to CASSYSSLYGYTF.

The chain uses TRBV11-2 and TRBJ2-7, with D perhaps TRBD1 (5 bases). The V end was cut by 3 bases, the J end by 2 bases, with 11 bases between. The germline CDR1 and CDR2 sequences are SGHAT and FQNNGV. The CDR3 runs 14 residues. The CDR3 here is CASSLYRNPYEQYF. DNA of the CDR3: TGTGCCAGCAGCTTGTACAGGAATCCCTACGAGCAGTACTTC.

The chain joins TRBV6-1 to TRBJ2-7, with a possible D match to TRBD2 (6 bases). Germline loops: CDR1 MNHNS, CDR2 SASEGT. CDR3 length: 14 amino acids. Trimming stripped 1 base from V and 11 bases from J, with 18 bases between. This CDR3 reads CASSEGTMPRTEYF. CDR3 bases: TGTGCCAGCAGTGAAGGGACTATGCCCCGTACGGAGTACTTC.

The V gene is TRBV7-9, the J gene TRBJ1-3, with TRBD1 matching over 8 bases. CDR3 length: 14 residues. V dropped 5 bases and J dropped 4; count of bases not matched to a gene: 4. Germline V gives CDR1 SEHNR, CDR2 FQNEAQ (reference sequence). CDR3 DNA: TGTGCCAGCAGCCGCCGGACAGGGGGAAACACCATATATTTT. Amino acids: CASSRRTGGNTIYF.

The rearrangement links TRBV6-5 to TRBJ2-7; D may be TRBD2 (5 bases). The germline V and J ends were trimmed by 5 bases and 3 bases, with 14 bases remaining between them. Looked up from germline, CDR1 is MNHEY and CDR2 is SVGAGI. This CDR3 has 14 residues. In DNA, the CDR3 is TGTGCCAGCAGTCCGCGGGTGGGGAACTACGAGCAGTACTTC. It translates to CASSPRVGNYEQYF.

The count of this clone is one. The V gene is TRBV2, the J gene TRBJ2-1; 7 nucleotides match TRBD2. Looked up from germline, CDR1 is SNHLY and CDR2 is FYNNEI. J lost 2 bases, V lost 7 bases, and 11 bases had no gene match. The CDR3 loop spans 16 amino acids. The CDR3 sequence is CASKARGLSPYNEQFF. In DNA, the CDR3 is TGTGCCAGCAAAGCGCGGGGGTTAAGCCCCTACAATGAGCAGTTCTTC.

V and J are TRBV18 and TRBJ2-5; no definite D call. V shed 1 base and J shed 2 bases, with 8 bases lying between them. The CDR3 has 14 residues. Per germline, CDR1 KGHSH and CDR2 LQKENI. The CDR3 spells CASSPRAAQETQYF. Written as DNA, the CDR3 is TGTGCCAGCTCACCACGGGCAGCTCAAGAGACCCAGTACTTC.

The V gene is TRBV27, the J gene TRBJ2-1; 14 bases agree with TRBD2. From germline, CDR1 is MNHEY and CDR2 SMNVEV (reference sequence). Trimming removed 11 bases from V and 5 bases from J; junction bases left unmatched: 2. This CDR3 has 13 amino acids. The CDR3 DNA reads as TGTGCCGTGGGACTAGCGGGAGACAATGAGCAGTTCTTC. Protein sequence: CAVGLAGDNEQFF.

The CDR3 sequence is CASSLIPFSGMQETQYF. CDR3 nucleotide sequence: TGTGCCAGCAGTTTAATTCCCTTTAGCGGGATGCAAGAGACCCAGTACTTC. The genes are TRBV27 and TRBJ2-5; 8 bases align to TRBD2. The CDR3 is 17 amino acids. The germline gives CDR1 MNHEY, CDR2 SMNVEV (reference sequence). The trim removed 2 bases at V and 2 bases at J, leaving 10 bases unmatched.

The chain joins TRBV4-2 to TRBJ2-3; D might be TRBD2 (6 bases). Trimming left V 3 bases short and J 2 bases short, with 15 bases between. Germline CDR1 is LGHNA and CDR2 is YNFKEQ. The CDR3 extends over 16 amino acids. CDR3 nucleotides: TGTGCCAGCAGCCATGAGACGGGACTCTACACAGATACGCAGTATTTT. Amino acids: CASSHETGLYTDTQYF.

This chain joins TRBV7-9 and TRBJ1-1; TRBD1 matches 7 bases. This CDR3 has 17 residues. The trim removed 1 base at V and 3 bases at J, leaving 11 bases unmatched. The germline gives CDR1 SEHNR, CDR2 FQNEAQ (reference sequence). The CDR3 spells CASSLGRGITLDTEAFF. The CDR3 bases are TGTGCCAGCAGCTTAGGCAGGGGGATAACCCTGGACACTGAAGCTTTCTTT.

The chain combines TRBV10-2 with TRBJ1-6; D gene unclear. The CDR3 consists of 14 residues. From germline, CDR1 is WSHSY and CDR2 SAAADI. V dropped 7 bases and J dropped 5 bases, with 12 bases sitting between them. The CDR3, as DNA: TGCGCCAGCAATCGGGGTACAGATAATTCACCCCTCCACTTT. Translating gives CASNRGTDNSPLHF.